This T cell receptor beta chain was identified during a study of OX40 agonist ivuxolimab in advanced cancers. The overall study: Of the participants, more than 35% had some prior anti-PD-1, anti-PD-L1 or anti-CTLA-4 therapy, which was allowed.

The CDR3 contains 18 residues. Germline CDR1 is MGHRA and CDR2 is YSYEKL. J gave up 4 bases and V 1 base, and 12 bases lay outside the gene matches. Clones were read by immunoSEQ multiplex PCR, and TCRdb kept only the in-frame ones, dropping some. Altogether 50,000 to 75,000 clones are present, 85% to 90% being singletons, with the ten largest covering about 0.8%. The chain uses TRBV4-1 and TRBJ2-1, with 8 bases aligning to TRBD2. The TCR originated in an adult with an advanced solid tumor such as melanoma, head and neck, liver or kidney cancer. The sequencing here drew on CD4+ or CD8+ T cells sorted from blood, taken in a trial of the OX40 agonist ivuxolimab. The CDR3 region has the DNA TGCGCCAGCAGCCAAGTGGGGCTAGCGGGTCCCTCTTACAATGAGCAGTTCTTC. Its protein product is CASSQVGLAGPSYNEQFF.